The entry that follows covers one T cell receptor (beta chain) sequence. Authors' processing steps: Estimates of nucleated cell counts were drawn from the amplification of reference gene primers. Assay: immunoSEQ multiplex PCR; the TCRdb copy retains only in-frame clones and omits some. V and J calls and clone size are as listed in that table; D and trimming were resolved from the DNA. The top ten hold 3.5% to 4% of the sample, which has a few hundred thousand clones, 85% seen once. This entry belongs to a study of blood T cell repertoires in COVID-19. On the study more broadly: T cells, B-cell-depleted T cells, or PBMCs provided the cDNA or gDNA that served as material.

Sequenced sample: peripheral blood. This TCR derives from a woman under 30 with acute or convalescent COVID-19.

In nucleotides, the CDR3 is TGTGCCAGCAGTACCAGACAGGGCCACACCATATATTTT. Encoded protein: CASSTRQGHTIYF. This chain connects TRBV6-5 to TRBJ1-3, with 7 bases fitting TRBD1. From germline, CDR1 is MNHEY and CDR2 SVGAGI. CDR3 length: 13 residues. V shed 5 bases, J shed 8 bases, and the junction held 6 bases outside the gene matches.